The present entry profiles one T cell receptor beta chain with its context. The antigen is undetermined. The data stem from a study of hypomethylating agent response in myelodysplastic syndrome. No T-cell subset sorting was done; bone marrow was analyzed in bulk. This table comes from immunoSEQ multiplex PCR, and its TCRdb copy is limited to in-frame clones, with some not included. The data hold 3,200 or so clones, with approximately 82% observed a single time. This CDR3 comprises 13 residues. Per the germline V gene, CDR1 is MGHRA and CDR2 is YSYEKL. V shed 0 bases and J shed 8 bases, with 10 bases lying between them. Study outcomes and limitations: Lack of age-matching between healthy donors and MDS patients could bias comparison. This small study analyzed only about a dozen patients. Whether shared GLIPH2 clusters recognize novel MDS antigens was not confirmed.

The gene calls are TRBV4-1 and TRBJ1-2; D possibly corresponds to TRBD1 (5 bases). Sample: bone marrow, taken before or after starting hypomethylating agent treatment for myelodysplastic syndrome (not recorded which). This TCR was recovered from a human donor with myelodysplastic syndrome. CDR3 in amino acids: CASSQEGTGGYTF. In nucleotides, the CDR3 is TGCGCCAGCAGCCAAGAGGGGACGGGCGGCTACACCTTC.